These 17 T cell receptor beta chains share one sample of origin, sequenced in a study of Ad26.COV2.S vaccination and SARS-CoV-2 variants. The treatment here: over 15 received Ad26.COV2.S at low or high dose, single or two shots; about 5 received placebo; per-sample allocation not given. Specimen acquisition occurred on day 63 following the initial vaccine or placebo injection. Sequenced by immunoSEQ multiplex PCR; TCRdb stores in-frame clones only, minus some. The data hold around 270,000 clones, with roughly 89% observed a single time. Sequenced material: peripheral blood, taken in a trial of Ad26.COV2.S vaccine versus placebo. The receptor set was obtained from a person between 18 and 65 years old who received the Ad26.COV2.S COVID-19 vaccine or a placebo.

This clone appeared a single time. The V gene is TRBV9, the J gene TRBJ2-2; D call uncertain. CDR3 size: 12 residues. Germline loops: CDR1 SGDLS, CDR2 YYNGEE. V was shortened by 4 bases and J by 6 bases, with 7 bases between the two germline ends. The CDR3 DNA reads as TGTGCCAGCAGCCTACCACCCGGGGAGCTGTTTTTT. Translated: CASSLPPGELFF.

This clone was seen a single time. Other nucleotide sequences from this sample produce the same CDR3. The rearrangement uses TRBV11-3 and TRBJ1-1, with 9 bases aligning to TRBD1. The trim removed 3 bases at V and 4 bases at J, leaving 0 bases unmatched. Germline V lookup: CDR1 SGHNT, CDR2 YENEEA. The CDR3 contains 13 residues. The DNA for the CDR3 is TGTGCCAGCAGCTTGACAGGGGGCACTGAAGCTTTCTTT. Translating it yields CASSLTGGTEAFF.

The V call is TRBV13, the J call TRBJ2-1, with 12 bases identical to TRBD2. The CDR3 covers 17 residues. The trim removed 5 bases at V and 1 base at J, leaving 6 bases unmatched. Per the germline V gene, CDR1 is PRHDT and CDR2 is FYEKMQ (reference sequence). CDR3 loop: CASSLGLAGFSYNEQFF. The CDR3, as DNA: TGTGCCAGCAGCCTGGGACTAGCGGGCTTTTCCTACAATGAGCAGTTCTTC.

CDR3 region: CASSEQGSFYEQYF. The CDR3 DNA reads as TGTGCCAGCAGTGAACAGGGAAGCTTCTACGAGCAGTACTTC. J is TRBJ2-7 and V is TRBV2; weak D call: TRBD1 (5 bases). V was shortened by 2 bases and J by 3 bases, with 11 bases between the two germline ends. CDR3 length: 14 residues. The germline V gene encodes CDR1 SNHLY and CDR2 FYNNEI.

V usage is TRBV27 and J usage is TRBJ2-2; no definite D call. The ends were cut back, 2 bases at V and 2 bases at J, with 9 bases in the middle. CDR3 size: 15 residues. Germline values: CDR1 MNHEY, CDR2 SMNVEV (reference sequence). The CDR3 region is CASSLNIFNTGELFF. The CDR3 region has the DNA TGTGCCAGCAGTTTAAATATTTTTAACACCGGGGAGCTGTTTTTT.

The chain has TRBV9 and TRBJ1-3; no definite D call. This CDR3 is built from 17 residues. Germline-derived CDR1 and CDR2 are SGDLS and YYNGEE. V gave up 2 bases and J gave up 0 bases, with 15 bases separating them. Here the CDR3 DNA reads TGTGCCAGCAGCGTCGGCGGGCCGGCGAGCTCTGGAAACACCATATATTTT. Its protein is CASSVGGPASSGNTIYF.

By frequency in the sample, this clone is medium-sized. This rearrangement joins TRBV7-9 to TRBJ2-7, with 7 positions matching TRBD1. The CDR3 covers 13 residues. Germline V gene lookup returns CDR1 SEHNR and CDR2 FQNEAQ (reference sequence). Trimming removed 5 bases from V and 3 bases from J; junction bases left unmatched: 4. As DNA, the CDR3 is TGTGCCAGCAGCCGACAGGGAATCTACGAGCAGTACGTC. It translates to CASSRQGIYEQYV.

The chain links TRBV24-1 to TRBJ2-1, with D maybe TRBD2 (7 bases). The length of the CDR3 is 15 residues. Germline V gives CDR1 KGHDR, CDR2 SFDVKD. V shed 3 bases and J shed 3 bases, with 11 bases lying between them. The CDR3: CATSDRGASYNEQFF. DNA for the CDR3: TGTGCCACCAGTGATCGGGGGGCTAGCTACAATGAGCAGTTCTTC.

A few counts support this clone. The CDR3 reads CASRAGVSPLHF. The CDR3 DNA sequence: TGTGCCAGTAGAGCAGGGGTTTCACCCCTCCACTTT. The chain carries TRBV19 and TRBJ1-6; a possible D gene is TRBD1 (6 bases). The CDR3 length is 12 residues. Trimming removed 6 bases at V and 9 bases at J, with 9 bases between. Germline loops: CDR1 LNHDA, CDR2 SQIVND (reference sequence).

The genes are TRBV12-3 or TRBV12-4 and TRBJ1-5; D is ambiguous. Trimming took 3 bases from V and 9 from J, leaving 6 bases between them. The CDR3 has 11 amino acids. CDR3 in DNA: TGTGCCAGCAGTTTGGGAGGGCCCCAGCATTTT. It translates to CASSLGGPQHF.

The count of this clone is one. The V and J genes are TRBV3-1 (or the pseudogene TRBV3-2) and TRBJ1-2, with TRBD1 matching 8 bases. This CDR3 is built from 18 residues. The J segment lost 3 bases and the V segment lost 4 bases, leaving 16 bases of the junction unmatched. CDR1 and CDR2 from the germline V gene are LGHDT and YNNKEL (reference sequence). The CDR3 is CASSPPCRGHHADYGYTF. CDR3 nucleotide sequence: TGTGCCAGCAGCCCTCCTTGCAGGGGGCATCACGCTGACTATGGCTACACCTTC.

The rearrangement uses TRBV20-1 and TRBJ2-3; D not resolved. The CDR3 has 14 residues. Germline V gene data show CDR1 as DFQATT and CDR2 as SNEGSKA (reference sequence). Deletions cut 3 bases from V and 2 bases from J, with 12 bases between. Written as DNA, the CDR3 is TGCAGTGCTAGTCACCCTGGGCCCACAGATACGCAGTATTTT. Its translation: CSASHPGPTDTQYF.

The chain is built from TRBV6-1 and TRBJ2-7; D could derive from TRBD1 or TRBD2 (6 bases each). The germline gives CDR1 MNHNS, CDR2 SASEGT. The CDR3 has 15 residues. V lost 3 bases and J 2 bases, leaving 14 bases between the germline ends. CDR3 region: CASSDVGGQAYEQYF. The CDR3 DNA reads TGTGCCAGCAGTGATGTTGGGGGGCAGGCCTACGAGCAGTACTTC.

The J gene is TRBJ1-5, the V gene TRBV20-1; possibly TRBD1 for D (5 bases). Looked up from germline, CDR1 is DFQATT and CDR2 is SNEGSKA (reference sequence). The CDR3 is 11 amino acids. V lost 5 bases, J lost 9 bases, and 11 bases lay in between. CDR3 sequence: CSAGTPRPQHF. CDR3 DNA: TGCAGTGCTGGGACCCCGAGGCCCCAGCATTTT.

V and J are TRBV7-9 and TRBJ1-4; D unresolved. Per the germline V gene, CDR1 is SEHNR and CDR2 is FQNEAQ (reference sequence). V was pared by 4 bases and J by 3 bases, with 12 bases between. The CDR3 has 15 amino acids. The CDR3 DNA follows: TGTGCCAGCAGCTCCGACGGGCGGCCTAATGAAAAACTGTTTTTT. Translating it yields CASSSDGRPNEKLFF.

The chain has TRBV11-2 and TRBJ1-6; 9 nucleotides line up with TRBD1. The J segment lost 9 bases and the V segment lost 5 bases, leaving 5 bases of the junction unmatched. Per germline, CDR1 SGHAT and CDR2 FQNNGV. This CDR3 has 14 residues. The CDR3 DNA reads as TGTGCCAGCAGCCACGGACAGGGGAGTTCACCCCTCCACTTT. This codes for CASSHGQGSSPLHF.

This chain uses TRBV18 with TRBJ2-5; 11 nucleotides agree with TRBD2. After removal of 6 bases from V and 1 base from J, the junction contained 10 bases not matched to a gene. CDR3 length: 17 amino acids. Germline CDR1 is KGHSH and CDR2 is LQKENI. DNA of the CDR3: TGTGCCAGCTCTCGAACGACTAGCGGGGTCCTCCAAGAGACCCAGTACTTC. Its protein product is CASSRTTSGVLQETQYF.